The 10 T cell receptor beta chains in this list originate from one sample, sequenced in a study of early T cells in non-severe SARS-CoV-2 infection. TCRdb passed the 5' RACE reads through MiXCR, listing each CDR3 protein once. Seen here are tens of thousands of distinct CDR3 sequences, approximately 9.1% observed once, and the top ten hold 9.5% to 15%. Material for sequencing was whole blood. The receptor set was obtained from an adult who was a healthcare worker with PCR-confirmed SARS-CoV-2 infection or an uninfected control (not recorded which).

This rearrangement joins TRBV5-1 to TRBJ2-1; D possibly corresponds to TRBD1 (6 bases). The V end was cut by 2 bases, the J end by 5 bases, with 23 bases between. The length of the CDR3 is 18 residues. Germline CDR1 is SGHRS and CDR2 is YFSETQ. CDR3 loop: CASSFPSQRGGRDNEQFF. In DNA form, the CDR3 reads TGCGCCAGCAGCTTCCCCTCTCAACGAGGGGGTAGAGACAATGAGCAGTTCTTC.

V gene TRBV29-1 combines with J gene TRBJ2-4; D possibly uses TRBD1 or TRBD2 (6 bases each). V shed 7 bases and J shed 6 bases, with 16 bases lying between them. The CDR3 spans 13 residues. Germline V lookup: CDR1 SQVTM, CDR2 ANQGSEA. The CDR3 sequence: CSAAGGGGNIQYF. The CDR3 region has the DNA TGCAGCGCCGCCGGGGGCGGCGGAAACATTCAGTACTTC.

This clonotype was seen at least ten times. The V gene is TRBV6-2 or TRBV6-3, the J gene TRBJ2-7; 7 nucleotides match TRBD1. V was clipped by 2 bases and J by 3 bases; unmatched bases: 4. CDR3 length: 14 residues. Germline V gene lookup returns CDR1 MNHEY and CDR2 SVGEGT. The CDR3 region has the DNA TGTGCCAGCAGTTACCCGGGGACAGACTACGAGCAGTACTTC. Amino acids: CASSYPGTDYEQYF.

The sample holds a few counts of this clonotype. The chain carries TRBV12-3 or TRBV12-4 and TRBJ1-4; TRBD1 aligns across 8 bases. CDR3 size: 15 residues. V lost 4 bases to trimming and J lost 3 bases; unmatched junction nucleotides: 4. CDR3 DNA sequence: TGTGCCAGCAGTTCGCAGGGGGCGGCTAATGAAAAACTGTTTTTT. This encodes CASSSQGAANEKLFF.

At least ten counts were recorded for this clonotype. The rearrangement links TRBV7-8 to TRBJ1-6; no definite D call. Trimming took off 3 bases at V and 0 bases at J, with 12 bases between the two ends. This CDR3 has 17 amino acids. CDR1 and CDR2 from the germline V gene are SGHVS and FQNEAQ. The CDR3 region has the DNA TGTGCCAGCAGCTTGGAGATCGGTAGCTCCTATAATTCACCCCTCCACTTT. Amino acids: CASSLEIGSSYNSPLHF.

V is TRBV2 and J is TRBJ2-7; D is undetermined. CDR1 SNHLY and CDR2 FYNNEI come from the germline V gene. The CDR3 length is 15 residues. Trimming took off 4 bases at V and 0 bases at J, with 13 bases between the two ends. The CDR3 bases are TGTGCCAGCAGTGCCCGGGTAGCTTACTCCTACGAGCAGTACTTC. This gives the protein CASSARVAYSYEQYF.

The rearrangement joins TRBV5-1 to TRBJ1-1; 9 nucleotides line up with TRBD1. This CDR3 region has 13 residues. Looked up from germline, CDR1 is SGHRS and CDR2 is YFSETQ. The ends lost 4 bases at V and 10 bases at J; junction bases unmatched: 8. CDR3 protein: CASSLGQGSPAFF. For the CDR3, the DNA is TGCGCCAGCAGCCTGGGACAGGGTAGTCCAGCTTTCTTT.

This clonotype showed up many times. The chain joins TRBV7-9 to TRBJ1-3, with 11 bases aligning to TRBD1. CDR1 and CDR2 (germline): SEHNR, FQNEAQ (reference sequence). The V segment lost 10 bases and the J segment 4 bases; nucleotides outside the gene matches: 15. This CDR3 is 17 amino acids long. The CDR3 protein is CATSPGQGAIEGNTIYF. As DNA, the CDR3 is TGTGCCACCTCCCCCGGACAGGGGGCTATCGAAGGAAACACCATATATTTT.

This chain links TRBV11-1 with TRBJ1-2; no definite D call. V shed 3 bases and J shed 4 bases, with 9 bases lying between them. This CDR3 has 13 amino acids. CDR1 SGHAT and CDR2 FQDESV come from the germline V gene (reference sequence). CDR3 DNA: TGTGCCAGCAGCTTCCAGGAGTCCTATGGCTACACCTTC. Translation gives CASSFQESYGYTF.

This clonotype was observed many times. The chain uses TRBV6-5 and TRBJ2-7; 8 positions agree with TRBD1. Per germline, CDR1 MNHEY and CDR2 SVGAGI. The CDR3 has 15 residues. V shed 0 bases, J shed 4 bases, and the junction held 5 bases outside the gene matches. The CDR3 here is CASSYSRTGTYEQYF. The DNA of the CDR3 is TGTGCCAGCAGTTACTCAAGGACAGGGACATACGAGCAGTACTTC.